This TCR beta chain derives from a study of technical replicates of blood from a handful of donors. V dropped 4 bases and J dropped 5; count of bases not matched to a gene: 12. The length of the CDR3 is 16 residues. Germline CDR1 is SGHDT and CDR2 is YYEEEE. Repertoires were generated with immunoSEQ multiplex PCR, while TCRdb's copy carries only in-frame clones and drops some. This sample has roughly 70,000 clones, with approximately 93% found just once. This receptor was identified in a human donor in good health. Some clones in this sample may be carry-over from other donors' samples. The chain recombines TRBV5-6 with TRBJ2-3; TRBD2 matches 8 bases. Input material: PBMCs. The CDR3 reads CASSPRERGPRDTQYF. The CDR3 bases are TGTGCCAGCAGCCCCCGGGAGCGGGGGCCGAGAGATACGCAGTATTTT.